This TCR beta chain is from a study of T cell changes during pregnancy in multiple sclerosis. Assay: immunoSEQ multiplex PCR; the TCRdb copy retains only in-frame clones and omits some. This sample yields some 80,000 clones, of which 85% to 95% are seen a single time; approximately 2.4% belongs to the top ten. CDR1 is LNHDA and CDR2 is SQIVND in the germline V gene (reference sequence). The CDR3 is made up of 16 amino acids. The V gene lost 5 bases and the J gene lost 8 bases, with 22 bases spanning the gap. This clonotype originated in a female donor with multiple sclerosis, enrolled in a pregnancy study. The chain combines TRBV19 with TRBJ2-1; maybe TRBD1 (5 bases). The sequencing here drew on peripheral blood, taken in the third trimester of pregnancy. The CDR3 region has the DNA TGTGCCAGTAGTGTAGGCCAGGGATATGAACTGGATGAGCAGTTCTTC. The encoded protein is CASSVGQGYELDEQFF.